This TCR beta chain was recorded in a study of early T cells in non-severe SARS-CoV-2 infection (dated by TCRdb to the early 2020s). About the full investigation: Because TCR sequencing was done on bulk RNA from unsorted whole blood, the alpha and beta chains could not be paired. Findings and caveats that apply to the study as a whole: Matching against VDJdb was skewed toward anti-spike CD8 responses, likely underestimated virus-specific expansions, and missed private and CD4 specificities.

This was a case-control study nested in a cohort of healthcare workers in London, UK, who had nasopharyngeal swab PCR tests and blood samples taken every week. Healthcare workers were recruited during the week of the UK lockdown, between 23 and 31 March 2020, and followed weekly for up to roughly 16 weeks. This clonotype was recorded many times. Its specific antigen is unknown. The input lacks base qualities; no much larger clone sits a single base away. Including the terminal cysteine and phenylalanine, the CDR3 comprises 16 residues. Just the 48-base CDR3 DNA is kept, in frame starting at base 1. V is shortened by 6 bases, J by 1 base, and the region joining them spans 18 bases. According to the germline V gene, CDR1 reads MNHEY and CDR2 reads SVGAGI. Library construction relied on 5' RACE. The sequencer was a NextSeq 500. The TCR library protocol attached unique molecular identifiers to individual cDNA molecules to correct for sequencing error and PCR bias. Sequencing covered both TCR alpha and beta chains, and within each sample the abundances of alpha and beta sequences were tightly co-correlated. In the original analysis: V gene, J gene and CDR3 annotation of TCR sequences was performed with Decombinator V4. TCRs were defined as expanded if a significant change between any two time points was detected under a Poisson model with p below 0.0001. Abundances of TCRs were expressed as counts per million after normalisation to the total number of TCRs sequenced in each sample. MAIT TCRs were defined by TRAV1-2 paired with TRAJ12, TRAJ20 or TRAJ33, and iNKT TCRs by TRAV10 paired with TRAJ18. VDJdb, accessed 1 November 2021, was searched for CMV, EBV and SARS-CoV-2 annotated TCRs, with TCRs annotated for multiple antigens excluded. Using fastp at Q25 and MiXCR, TCRdb reprocessed the public reads and kept productive beta chains. CDR3 protein sequences are deduplicated, and each keeps its most common genes and DNA. It is TCRdb's table, rather than the study itself, that gives the V and J calls and clone size. Present in this sample are about 59,000 distinct CDR3 sequences, around 12% of which were seen just once. The ten largest make up 2.5% to 3.5% of the sample.

Sequences were obtained from whole blood. The clonotype originates from an adult who was a healthcare worker with PCR-confirmed SARS-CoV-2 infection or an uninfected control (not recorded which). The receptor chain draws on TRBV6-5 and TRBJ2-5; TRBD1 could be the D gene, as 5 bases match. The CDR3 region: CASRPRTTRIQETQYF. In nucleotides, the sequence is TGTGCCAGCAGACCACGGACAACCCGTATCCAAGAGACCCAGTACTTC.